Listed here is a single T cell receptor beta chain. Its antigen is not identified. The V and J ends lost 3 bases and 1 base, in that order; junction bases with no gene match: 6. This CDR3 has 15 residues. Germline V lookup: CDR1 GTSNPN, CDR2 SVGIG (reference sequence). The PCR had 60 Vbeta and 13 Jbeta primers. TCRdb's copy holds only in-frame clones and misses some; the assay was immunoSEQ multiplex PCR. Seen here are 200,000 or so clones, about 81% observed once, and the top ten hold 5.5% to 7.5%. This record comes from a study of cytomegalovirus exposure and HLA in healthy donors. As for the study in general: When 350 to 500 donors were genotyped, roughly 78% of them were found to fall in the Caucasian-associated ancestry cluster. Study results and limitations: Later analysis identified several of the most significant clusters that appeared linked to common viral pathogens. Researchers catalogued approximately 170 TCR beta chains as cytomegalovirus-associated.

This chain uses TRBV30 with TRBJ1-2; 9 nucleotides agree with TRBD1. The sequencing sample was made of PBMCs. The origin of this receptor is a woman in her forties or fifties in good health and CMV-seropositive. CDR3 sequence (DNA): TGTGCCTGGAGCTTTGGACAGGGGTTTAACTATGGCTACACCTTC. It specifies CAWSFGQGFNYGYTF.